The 8 T cell receptor beta chains reported below all come from one sample, sequenced in a study of T cell responses to AZD1222 COVID-19 vaccine. Only in-frame clones appear in the TCRdb table, and some are missing; sequencing was by immunoSEQ multiplex PCR. The sample contains roughly 110,000 clones, approximately 88% of which appear only once. Material: peripheral blood, obtained 28 days after the second AZD1222 dose. Every receptor here comes from an adult who received the AZD1222 COVID-19 vaccine.

The genes are TRBV6-5 and TRBJ1-2; tentatively, D is TRBD1 (5 bases). V dropped 2 bases and J dropped 5 bases, with 18 bases sitting between them. The CDR3 consists of 16 residues. Germline CDR1 is MNHEY and CDR2 is SVGAGI. This CDR3 is CASSYNGQGAKYGYTF. The DNA for the CDR3 is TGTGCCAGCAGTTACAACGGGCAGGGAGCAAAATATGGCTACACCTTC.

J is TRBJ1-1 and V is TRBV11-2; D is unclear. Trimming pared 0 bases from V and 4 bases from J, leaving 9 bases between. This CDR3 has 14 amino acids. The germline CDR1 and CDR2 sequences are SGHAT and FQNNGV. CDR3 residues: CASSLDRQSTEAFF. The CDR3 nucleotides are TGTGCCAGCAGCTTAGATAGGCAGTCCACTGAAGCTTTCTTT.

The rearrangement uses TRBV10-3 and TRBJ2-3; 12 nucleotides line up with TRBD2. The germline V gene has CDR1 ENHRY and CDR2 SYGVKD. With V trimmed by 0 bases and J by 5 bases, 6 bases remained unmatched. The CDR3 is 17 residues long. CDR3 loop: CAISESITSGGKDTQYF. The CDR3 DNA sequence: TGTGCCATCAGTGAGTCGATTACTAGCGGGGGGAAAGATACGCAGTATTTT.

This clone was observed a single time. The rearrangement joins TRBV18 to TRBJ1-1; no definite D call. This CDR3 has 14 residues. The germline CDR1 and CDR2 sequences are KGHSH and LQKENI. The V and J ends lost 3 bases and 5 bases respectively, with 13 bases between them. The chain's CDR3 is CASSPMDKLTEAFF. CDR3 sequence (DNA): TGTGCCAGCTCACCGATGGATAAACTAACTGAAGCTTTCTTT.

This sequence joins TRBV3-1 (or the pseudogene TRBV3-2) and TRBJ1-2; 7 bases agree with TRBD1. The ends lost 0 bases at V and 4 bases at J; junction bases unmatched: 5. Germline assignment: CDR1 LGHDT and CDR2 YNNKEL (reference sequence). The CDR3 contains 15 residues. This CDR3 reads CASSQDDREAYGYTF. CDR3 in DNA: TGTGCCAGCAGCCAAGATGACAGGGAGGCCTATGGCTACACCTTC.

V gene TRBV27 combines with J gene TRBJ2-7; D possibly matches TRBD1 or TRBD2 (6 bases each). The CDR3 spans 15 residues. The V gene's germline CDR1 is MNHEY and CDR2 SMNVEV (reference sequence). V was clipped by 5 bases and J by 0 bases, with 14 bases between them. Here the CDR3 reads CASSPAGHTSYEQYF. The CDR3 bases are TGTGCCAGCAGTCCCGCGGGACATACCTCCTACGAGCAGTACTTC.

The rearrangement links TRBV28 to TRBJ1-2, with no clear D. V was shortened by 3 bases and J by 4 bases, with 12 bases between the two germline ends. Looked up from germline, CDR1 is MDHEN and CDR2 is SYDVKM. The CDR3 is made up of 14 amino acids. CDR3 nucleotide sequence: TGTGCCAGCAGTTTTGGTGGATCCGGCTATGGCTACACCTTC. This encodes CASSFGGSGYGYTF.

The chain is built from TRBV6-2 or TRBV6-3 and TRBJ2-1; TRBD1 might be the D (5 bases). Trimming pared 4 bases from V and 2 bases from J, leaving 15 bases between. CDR1 MNHEY and CDR2 SVGEGT come from the germline V gene. The CDR3 sequence is 16 residues long. The CDR3 reads CASSSGNPSPYNEQFF. The CDR3 nucleotides are TGTGCCAGCAGTTCAGGGAACCCGTCACCCTACAATGAGCAGTTCTTC.